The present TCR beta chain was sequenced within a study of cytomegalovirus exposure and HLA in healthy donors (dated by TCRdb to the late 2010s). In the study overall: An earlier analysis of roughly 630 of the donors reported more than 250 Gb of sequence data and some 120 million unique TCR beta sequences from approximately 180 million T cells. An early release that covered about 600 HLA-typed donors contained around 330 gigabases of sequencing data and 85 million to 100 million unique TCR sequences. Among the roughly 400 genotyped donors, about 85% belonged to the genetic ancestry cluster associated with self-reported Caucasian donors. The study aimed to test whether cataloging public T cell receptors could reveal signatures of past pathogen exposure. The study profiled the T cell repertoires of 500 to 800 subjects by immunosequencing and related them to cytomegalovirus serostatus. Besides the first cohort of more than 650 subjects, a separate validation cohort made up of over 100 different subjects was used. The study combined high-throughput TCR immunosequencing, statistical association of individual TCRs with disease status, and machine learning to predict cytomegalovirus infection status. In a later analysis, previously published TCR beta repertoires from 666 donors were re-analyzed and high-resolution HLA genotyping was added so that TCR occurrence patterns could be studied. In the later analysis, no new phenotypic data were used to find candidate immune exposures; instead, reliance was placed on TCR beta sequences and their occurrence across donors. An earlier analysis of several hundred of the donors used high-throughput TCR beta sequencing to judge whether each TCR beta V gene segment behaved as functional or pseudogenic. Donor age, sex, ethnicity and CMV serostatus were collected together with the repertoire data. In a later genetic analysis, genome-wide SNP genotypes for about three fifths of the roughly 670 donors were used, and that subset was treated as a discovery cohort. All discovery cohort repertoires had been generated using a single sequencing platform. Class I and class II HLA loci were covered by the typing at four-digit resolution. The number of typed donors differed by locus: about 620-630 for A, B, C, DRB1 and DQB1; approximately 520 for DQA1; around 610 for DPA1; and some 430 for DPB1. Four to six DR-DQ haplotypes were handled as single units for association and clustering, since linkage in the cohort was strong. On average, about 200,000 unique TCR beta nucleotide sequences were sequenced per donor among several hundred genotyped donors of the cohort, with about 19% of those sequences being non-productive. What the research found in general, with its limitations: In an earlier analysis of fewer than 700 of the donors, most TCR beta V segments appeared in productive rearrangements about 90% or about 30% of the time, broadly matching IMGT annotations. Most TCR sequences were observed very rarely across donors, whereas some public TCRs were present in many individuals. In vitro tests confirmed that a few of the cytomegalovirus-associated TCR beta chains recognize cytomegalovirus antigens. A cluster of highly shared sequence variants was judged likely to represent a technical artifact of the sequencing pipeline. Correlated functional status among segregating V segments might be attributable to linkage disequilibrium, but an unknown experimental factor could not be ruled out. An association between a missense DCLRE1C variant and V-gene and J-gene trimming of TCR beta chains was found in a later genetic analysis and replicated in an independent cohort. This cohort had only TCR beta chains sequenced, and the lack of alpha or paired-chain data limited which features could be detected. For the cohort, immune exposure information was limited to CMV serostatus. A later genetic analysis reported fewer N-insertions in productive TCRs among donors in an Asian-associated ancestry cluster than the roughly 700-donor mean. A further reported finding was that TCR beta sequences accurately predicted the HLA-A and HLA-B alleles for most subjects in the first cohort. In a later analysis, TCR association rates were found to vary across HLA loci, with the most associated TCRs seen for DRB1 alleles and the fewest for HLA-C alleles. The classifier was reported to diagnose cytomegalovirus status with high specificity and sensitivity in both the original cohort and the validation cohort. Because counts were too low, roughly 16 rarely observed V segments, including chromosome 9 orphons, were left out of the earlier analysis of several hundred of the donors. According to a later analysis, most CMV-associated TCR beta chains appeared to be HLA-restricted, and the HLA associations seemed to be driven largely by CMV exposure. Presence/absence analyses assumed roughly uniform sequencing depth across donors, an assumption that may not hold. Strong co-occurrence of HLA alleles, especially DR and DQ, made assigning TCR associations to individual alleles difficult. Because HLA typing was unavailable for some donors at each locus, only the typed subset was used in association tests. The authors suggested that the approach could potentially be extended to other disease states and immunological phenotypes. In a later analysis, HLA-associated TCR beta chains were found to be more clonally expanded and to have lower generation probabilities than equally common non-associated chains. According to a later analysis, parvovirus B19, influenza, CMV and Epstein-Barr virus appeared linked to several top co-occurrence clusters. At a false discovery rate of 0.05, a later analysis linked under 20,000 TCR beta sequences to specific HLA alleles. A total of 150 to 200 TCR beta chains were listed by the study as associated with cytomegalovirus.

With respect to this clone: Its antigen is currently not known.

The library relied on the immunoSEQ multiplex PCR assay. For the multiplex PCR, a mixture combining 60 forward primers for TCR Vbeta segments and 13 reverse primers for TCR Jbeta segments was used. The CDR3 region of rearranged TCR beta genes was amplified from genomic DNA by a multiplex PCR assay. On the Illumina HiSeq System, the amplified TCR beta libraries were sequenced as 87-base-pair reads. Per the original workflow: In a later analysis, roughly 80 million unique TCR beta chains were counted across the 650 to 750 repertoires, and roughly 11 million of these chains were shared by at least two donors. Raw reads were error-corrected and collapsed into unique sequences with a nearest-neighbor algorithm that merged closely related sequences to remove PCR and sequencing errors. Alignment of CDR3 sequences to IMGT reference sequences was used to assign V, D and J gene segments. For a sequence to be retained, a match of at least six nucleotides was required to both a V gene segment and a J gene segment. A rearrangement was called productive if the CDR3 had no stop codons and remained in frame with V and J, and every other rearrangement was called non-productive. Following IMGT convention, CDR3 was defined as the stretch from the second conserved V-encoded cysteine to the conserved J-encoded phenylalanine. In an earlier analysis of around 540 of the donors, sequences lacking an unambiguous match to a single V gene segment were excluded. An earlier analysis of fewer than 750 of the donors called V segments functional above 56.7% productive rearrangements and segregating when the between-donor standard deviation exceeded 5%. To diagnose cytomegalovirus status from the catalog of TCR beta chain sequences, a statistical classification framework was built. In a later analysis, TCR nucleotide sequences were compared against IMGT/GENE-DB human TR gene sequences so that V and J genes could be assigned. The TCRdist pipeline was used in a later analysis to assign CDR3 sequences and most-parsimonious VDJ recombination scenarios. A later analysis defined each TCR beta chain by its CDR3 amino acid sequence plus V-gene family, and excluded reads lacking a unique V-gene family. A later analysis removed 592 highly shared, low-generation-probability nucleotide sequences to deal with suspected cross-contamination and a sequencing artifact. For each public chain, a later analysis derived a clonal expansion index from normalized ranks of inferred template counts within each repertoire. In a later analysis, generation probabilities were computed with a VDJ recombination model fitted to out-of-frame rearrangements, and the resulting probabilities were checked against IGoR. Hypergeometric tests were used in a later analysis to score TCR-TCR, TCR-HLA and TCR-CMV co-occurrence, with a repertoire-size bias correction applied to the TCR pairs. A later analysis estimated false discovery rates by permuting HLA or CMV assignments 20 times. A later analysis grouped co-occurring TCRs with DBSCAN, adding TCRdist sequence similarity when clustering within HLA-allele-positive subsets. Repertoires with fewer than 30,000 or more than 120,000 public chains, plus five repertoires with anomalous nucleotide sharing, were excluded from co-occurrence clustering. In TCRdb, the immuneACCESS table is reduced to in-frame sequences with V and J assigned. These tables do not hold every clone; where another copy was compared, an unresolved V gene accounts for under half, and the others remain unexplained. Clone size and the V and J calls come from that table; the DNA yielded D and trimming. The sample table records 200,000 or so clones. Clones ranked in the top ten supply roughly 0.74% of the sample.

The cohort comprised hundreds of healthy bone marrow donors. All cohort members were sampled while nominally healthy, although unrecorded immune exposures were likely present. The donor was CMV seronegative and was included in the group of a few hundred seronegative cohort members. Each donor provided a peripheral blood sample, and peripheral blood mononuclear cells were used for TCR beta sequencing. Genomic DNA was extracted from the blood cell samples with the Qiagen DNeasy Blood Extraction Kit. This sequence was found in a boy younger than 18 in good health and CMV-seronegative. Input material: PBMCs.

Here the CDR3 is given as CASSWDRGLNTEAFF. The nucleotides read TGTGCCAGCAGCTGGGACAGGGGACTCAACACTGAAGCTTTCTTT. The chain is assembled from TRBV7-2 and TRBJ1-1, and 10 junctional nucleotides match TRBD1. For this chain, trimming is 4 bases at the V end and 2 bases at the J end, and the number of junction bases without a gene match is 4. Sequences SGHTA (CDR1) and FQGNSA (CDR2) are obtained from the germline V gene. Including the terminal cysteine and phenylalanine, the CDR3 comprises 15 residues. The read is trimmed to its CDR3 DNA, 45 bases read in frame from base 1.